One sample yielded the 3 T cell receptor beta chains listed below, sequenced in a study of T cells in Graves' hyperthyroidism and ophthalmopathy. It was RNA transcripts that yielded the amplified TCR beta CDR3 regions. HTBI primers drove first-round RT-PCR of the TCR CDR3. Via MiXCR, TCRdb re-called the multiplex PCR reads, giving one row per CDR3 protein. The repertoire has hundreds of thousands of distinct CDR3 sequences, over 12% of them found once; the top ten carry approximately 29%. The sample consisted of blood. The source is a man aged 45-60 years with Graves' ophthalmopathy.

As for this clonotype: One junction end disagrees with the germline gene, perhaps due to a read error. The V gene is TRBV11-1, the J gene TRBJ2-7, with D perhaps TRBD2 (7 bases). This CDR3 contains 11 residues. Germline V gives CDR1 SGHAT, CDR2 FQDESV (reference sequence). This chain's CDR3 is CASSRTGGQHF. The CDR3 region has the DNA TGTGCCAGCAGCCGGACCGGGGGGCAGCACTTC.

As to this clonotype: Possible read error: a much larger clone is one base away. J is TRBJ2-2 and V is TRBV6-5; D may be TRBD1 or TRBD2 (5 bases each). The CDR3 contains 16 residues. CDR1 is MNHEY, CDR2 SVGAGI, per germline. In nucleotides, the CDR3 is TGTGCCAGAAGTTACTGGGGGACCGAATACACCGGGGAGCTGTTTTTT. This sequence encodes CARSYWGTEYTGELFF.

This clonotype showed up many times. The CDR3 is CASSLLIKQGNTEAFF. As DNA, the CDR3 is TGTGCCAGCTCCCTCTTAATCAAACAGGGCAACACTGAAGCTTTCTTT. This chain joins TRBV18 and TRBJ1-1; a possible D gene is TRBD1 (6 bases). Trimming pared 6 bases from V and 2 bases from J, leaving 19 bases between. The CDR3 contains 16 residues. Germline values: CDR1 KGHSH, CDR2 LQKENI.